This TCR beta chain appears in the sequencing data of a study of blood T cell repertoires in COVID-19. About the research overall: COVID-19 samples collected from the United States, Italy and Spain covered acute and convalescent phases. PBMCs, B-cell-depleted T cells, or T cells were the source of the cDNA or gDNA that made up the material.

The V and J ends lost 6 bases and 3 bases respectively, with 14 bases between them. Germline lookup yields CDR1 MNHEY and CDR2 SVGAGI. CDR3 size: 14 residues. Assay: immunoSEQ multiplex PCR; the TCRdb copy retains only in-frame clones and omits some. The table shows about 260,000 clones, with over 70% occurring only once. The genes are TRBV6-5 and TRBJ1-2; D perhaps matches TRBD1 (5 bases). The receptor was derived from a woman aged 40 to 49 who had recovered from COVID-19. Source material: peripheral blood. The CDR3 is CASSAQQADYGYTF. The CDR3 DNA reads TGTGCCAGCAGCGCTCAACAGGCTGACTATGGCTACACCTTC.